This T cell receptor (beta chain) was profiled in a study of identifying expanded T cells in peripheral blood. Study-wide findings and caveats: Over approximately two and four weeks, about 15 and 19 clones changed, versus around 1.3 between replicates.

Of note for this clone: Its antigen is undetermined.

The protocol was immunoSEQ multiplex PCR, while the TCRdb copy is restricted to in-frame clones and leaves out a portion. The profile shows approximately 86,000 clones, more than 75% of them singletons. CDR3 length: 15 amino acids. Trimming took 2 bases from V and 2 from J; bases not matched to a gene: 3. In germline, CDR1 is SGHTA, CDR2 FQGTGA. Sequencing was carried out using blood. The V and J genes are TRBV7-3 and TRBJ2-1, with 7 nucleotides matching TRBD2. This sequence originates from a person aged 18-69 years in good health. In DNA, the CDR3 is TGTGCCAGCAGCTTAGGGGCGGGGGCCTACAATGAGCAGTTCTTC. Translation gives CASSLGAGAYNEQFF.